This T cell receptor (beta chain) originates from a study of cytomegalovirus exposure and HLA in healthy donors. The study's findings and limits: Versus the roughly 640-donor mean, an Asian-associated ancestry cluster reportedly showed fewer N-insertions in a later analysis. Usually a TCR sequence was rare, but some public TCRs were found in many donors.

The PCR made use of 60 Vbeta and 13 Jbeta primers. The method was immunoSEQ multiplex PCR; TCRdb's version includes in-frame clones alone and lacks a portion of them. The table lists roughly 200,000 clones, approximately 80% of them singletons, with 3.4% in the top ten. A remark on this clone: Antigen: not known.

The CDR3 consists of 17 residues. With 2 bases removed from V and 5 bases from J, the gap between germline ends came to 21 bases. CDR1 is MDHEN and CDR2 is SYDVKM in the germline V gene. The specimen sequenced was PBMCs. This sequence originates from a man in his forties in good health and CMV-seropositive. The chain links TRBV28 to TRBJ2-5; D is perhaps TRBD2 (7 bases). The CDR3 loop reads CASSLVWGGSSRETQYF. CDR3 DNA: TGTGCCAGCAGTTTAGTATGGGGGGGCTCAAGTCGGGAGACCCAGTACTTC.